The 30 T cell receptor beta chains in this list originate from one sample, sequenced in a study of technical replicates of blood from several donors (dated by TCRdb to between 2016 and 2019). Library creation used the immunoSEQ multiplex PCR assay. In TCRdb, the immuneACCESS table is reduced to in-frame sequences with V and J assigned. These tables do not hold every clone; where another copy was compared, an unresolved V gene accounts for under half, and the others remain unexplained. The sample table shows around 77,000 clones, and 92% are seen once. The top ten hold roughly 0.39% of the sample. Sequencing was done on a sample of T cells isolated from PBMCs. The source of these receptors is a human donor in good health.

The chain uses TRBV19 and TRBJ2-3; D is perhaps TRBD2 (5 bases). Trimming stripped 6 bases from V and 0 bases from J, with 10 bases between. The CDR3 runs to 14 residues. The germline V gene has CDR1 LNHDA and CDR2 SQIVND (reference sequence). CDR3 sequence: CASRPGVSTDTQYF. The CDR3 region has the DNA TGTGCCAGTAGACCCGGGGTTAGCACAGATACGCAGTATTTT.

This chain connects TRBV7-7 to TRBJ2-3; 7 bases are a match to TRBD2. The CDR3 is made up of 15 amino acids. The J segment lost 4 bases and the V segment lost 4 bases, leaving 8 bases of the junction unmatched. Germline V gene sequence: CDR1 SSHAT, CDR2 FNYEAQ (reference sequence). CDR3 DNA sequence: TGTGCCAGCAGCTCTGGAAGCGGGACCGCAGATACGCAGTATTTT. Amino acids: CASSSGSGTADTQYF.

This clone was counted a few times. The chain has TRBV5-1 and TRBJ2-7, with 7 nucleotides matching TRBD2. Trimming removed 0 bases from V and 2 bases from J; junction bases left unmatched: 2. Germline CDR1 reads SGHRS; CDR2 reads YFSETQ. The CDR3 is 14 amino acids. CDR3 DNA sequence: TGCGCCAGCAGCTTGGCTGGGACTACCTACGAGCAGTACTTC. Translation gives CASSLAGTTYEQYF.

The CDR3 reads CASMGTSNTGELFF. The CDR3 bases are TGTGCCAGCATGGGCACATCAAACACCGGGGAGCTGTTTTTT. This sequence joins TRBV6-6 and TRBJ2-2; D remains ambiguous. Germline V gives CDR1 MNHNY, CDR2 SVGAGI (reference sequence). V was cut by 7 bases and J by 2 bases, with 11 bases left in between. This CDR3 comprises 14 residues.

Written as DNA, the CDR3 is TGTGCCAGCAGCCCTATGGACAGGGCAGATACGCAGTATTTT. It encodes CASSPMDRADTQYF. V gene TRBV11-3 combines with J gene TRBJ2-3; TRBD1 agrees at 8 bases. V trimming: 5 bases; J trimming: 4 bases; junction bases outside the gene matches: 5. The CDR3 sequence is 14 residues long. Germline CDR1 and CDR2: SGHNT and YENEEA.

The chain combines TRBV29-1 with TRBJ2-7, with 9 bases identical to TRBD2. The CDR3 extends over 12 amino acids. Germline CDR1 is SQVTM and CDR2 is ANQGSEA. J lost 4 bases, V lost 4 bases, and 2 bases had no gene match. CDR3 sequence reads: CSVGLAGYEQYF. The CDR3, as DNA: TGCAGCGTTGGGCTAGCGGGGTACGAGCAGTACTTC.

The CDR3 DNA reads TGTGCCAGTAGCCCTACAGGGAACTATGGCTACACCTTC. Amino acid sequence: CASSPTGNYGYTF. V and J are TRBV19 and TRBJ1-2; TRBD1 might be the D (6 bases). The germline V gene has CDR1 LNHDA and CDR2 SQIVND (reference sequence). V was clipped by 6 bases and J by 2 bases, with 10 bases between them. The CDR3 extends over 13 amino acids.

The rearrangement links TRBV6-4 to TRBJ1-5; TRBD1 matches 8 bases. Germline V gene lookup returns CDR1 MRHNA and CDR2 SNTAGT. Trimming cost V 2 bases and J 4 bases; bases outside gene matches: 4. The CDR3 covers 15 residues. Written as DNA, the CDR3 is TGTGCCAGCAGTGACCGCAGGGGGCGGAATCAGCCCCAGCATTTT. Translated: CASSDRRGRNQPQHF.

The chain is built from TRBV5-1 and TRBJ1-2; 7 bases fit TRBD1. Germline CDR1 is SGHRS and CDR2 is YFSETQ. V trimming: 4 bases; J trimming: 8 bases; junction bases outside the gene matches: 5. The CDR3 extends over 12 amino acids. The CDR3 sequence: CASSATGAGYTF. DNA for the CDR3: TGCGCCAGCAGCGCCACAGGGGCGGGCTACACCTTC. The whole variable domain, remainder taken from reference TRBV5-1 and TRBJ1-2, is KAGVTQTPRYLIKTRGQQVTLSCSPISGHRSVSWYQQTPGQGLQFLFEYFSETQRNKGNFPGRFSGRQFSNSRSEMNVSTLELGDSALYLCASSATGAGYTFGSGTRLTVV.

The CDR3 loop reads CASSLQVLYGYTF. The CDR3 DNA follows: TGTGCCAGCAGCTTGCAGGTACTCTATGGCTACACCTTC. The gene calls are TRBV5-6 and TRBJ1-2; D ambiguous. The CDR3 covers 13 residues. Germline V CDR1 and CDR2: SGHDT, YYEEEE. Trimming took 1 base from V and 4 from J, leaving 8 bases between them. The variable domain in full, completed from reference TRBV5-6 and TRBJ1-2, reads DAGVTQSPTHLIKTRGQQVTLRCSPKSGHDTVSWYQQALGQGPQFIFQYYEEEERQRGNFPDRFSGHQFPNYSSELNVNALLLGDSALYLCASSLQVLYGYTFGSGTRLTVV.

The chain uses TRBV9 and TRBJ2-2; 8 bases match TRBD1. The CDR3 is 13 amino acids. With 7 bases clipped from V and 1 base from J, the junction kept 0 bases outside the gene matches. Germline CDR1 and CDR2: SGDLS and YYNGEE. CDR3: CASDRGNTGELFF. The CDR3 DNA sequence: TGTGCCAGCGACAGGGGGAACACCGGGGAGCTGTTTTTT.

This chain uses TRBV27 with TRBJ1-2, with TRBD1 identical over 10 bases. The trim removed 4 bases at V and 3 bases at J, leaving 5 bases unmatched. This CDR3 has 15 amino acids. In germline, CDR1 is MNHEY, CDR2 SMNVEV (reference sequence). CDR3 DNA sequence: TGTGCCAGCAGTTCCCACGGGACAGGGGACTATGGCTACACCTTC. This gives the protein CASSSHGTGDYGYTF.

The chain combines TRBV4-1 with TRBJ2-7; 8 nucleotides line up with TRBD1. Per the germline V gene, CDR1 is MGHRA and CDR2 is YSYEKL. The CDR3 length is 17 residues. V shed 0 bases, J shed 6 bases, and the junction held 13 bases outside the gene matches. In DNA, the CDR3 is TGCGCCAGCAGCCAAGAAACGGCGTTGACAGGGGTCGGCGAGCAGTACTTC. Protein product: CASSQETALTGVGEQYF.

The chain uses TRBV7-3 and TRBJ2-1; 8 positions agree with TRBD2. Germline assignment: CDR1 SGHTA and CDR2 FQGTGA. V lost 6 bases to trimming and J lost 8 bases; unmatched junction nucleotides: 15. This CDR3 has 16 residues. CDR3 coding DNA: TGTGCCAGCAGGCCCTGGGGCGGGAGGAGCTCGGATGAGCAGTTCTTC. It codes for CASRPWGGRSSDEQFF. Supplemented by reference TRBV7-3 and TRBJ2-1, the full variable domain reads GAGVSQTPSNKVTEKGKYVELRCDPISGHTALYWYRQSLGQGPEFLIYFQGTGAADDSGLPNDRFFAVRPEGSVSTLKIQRTERGDSAVYLCASRPWGGRSSDEQFFGPGTRLTVL.

This rearrangement joins TRBV9 to TRBJ2-1; 10 nucleotides line up with TRBD2. Per germline, CDR1 SGDLS and CDR2 YYNGEE. The CDR3 extends over 16 amino acids. Germline trimming cut 0 bases from V and 10 bases from J; bases unmatched to any gene: 10. CDR3 DNA sequence: TGTGCCAGCAGCGTAGAGGGAGCTAGCGGGAGAGGGGAGCAGTTCTTC. This codes for CASSVEGASGRGEQFF.

This chain uses TRBV11-2 with TRBJ2-7; the D is unclear. CDR1 SGHAT and CDR2 FQNNGV come from the germline V gene. This CDR3 has 13 residues. Trimming cost V 1 base and J 3 bases, with 7 bases left between them. Here the CDR3 reads CASSLALYYEQYF. The DNA for the CDR3 is TGTGCCAGCAGCTTAGCTCTATACTACGAGCAGTACTTC.

V usage is TRBV6-6 and J usage is TRBJ2-1; 7 bases line up with TRBD2. The J segment lost 6 bases and the V segment lost 2 bases, leaving 4 bases of the junction unmatched. The germline V gene encodes CDR1 MNHNY and CDR2 SVGAGI (reference sequence). This CDR3 contains 14 residues. CDR3 nucleotide sequence: TGTGCCAGCAGTTACCCTAGCGGCCTCAATGAGCAGTTCTTC. This translates into CASSYPSGLNEQFF.

The CDR3 region has the DNA TGTGCCAGCAGCCCGTTGGCCCAACATAACTACGAGCAGTACTTC. Amino acid sequence: CASSPLAQHNYEQYF. This rearrangement joins TRBV6-6 to TRBJ2-7, with unresolved D. The CDR3 spans 15 residues. The ends were cut back, 6 bases at V and 3 bases at J, with 18 bases in the middle. Germline loops: CDR1 MNHNY, CDR2 SVGAGI (reference sequence).

The CDR3 DNA sequence: TGCGCCAGCAGTGAGGGCTCGAACTACGAGCAGTACTTC. It is translated as CASSEGSNYEQYF. The chain carries TRBV10-1 and TRBJ2-7; no clear D gene. The CDR3 is 13 amino acids. Germline loops: CDR1 WNHNN, CDR2 SYGVQD (reference sequence). Trimming removed 2 bases from V and 3 bases from J, with 8 bases in between.

CDR3 coding DNA: TGTGCCAGCAGTTACTCGAGGAACACTGAAGCTTTCTTT. Its protein is CASSYSRNTEAFF. This chain joins TRBV6-5 and TRBJ1-1; D ambiguous. Germline lookup yields CDR1 MNHEY and CDR2 SVGAGI. Trimming cost V 0 bases and J 1 base, with 3 bases left between them. This CDR3 is built from 13 residues.

The genes are TRBV19 and TRBJ1-5, with a tentative D call TRBD1 (5 bases). The CDR3 sequence is 17 residues long. The germline gives CDR1 LNHDA, CDR2 SQIVND (reference sequence). Trimming took 3 bases from V and 1 from J, leaving 16 bases between them. CDR3 residues: CASSIDTAGRSNQPQHF. The CDR3 DNA is TGTGCCAGTAGTATTGACACCGCGGGGCGGAGCAATCAGCCCCAGCATTTT.

The chain carries TRBV28 and TRBJ1-5, with D possibly matching TRBD1 (5 bases). V lost 2 bases, J lost 4 bases, and 12 bases lay in between. CDR3 length: 15 residues. Germline V gene lookup returns CDR1 MDHEN and CDR2 SYDVKM. The CDR3 nucleotides read TGTGCCAGCAGTTTAAGTTTTTCAGGGAATCAGCCCCAGCATTTT. It yields the protein CASSLSFSGNQPQHF.

The gene calls are TRBV29-1 and TRBJ2-3, with D possibly being TRBD2 (6 bases). The V gene's germline CDR1 is SQVTM and CDR2 ANQGSEA. Deletions cut 4 bases from V and 1 base from J, with 21 bases between. There are 17 residues in the CDR3. The CDR3 sequence: CSVGPMGLRSGTDTQYF. The DNA for the CDR3 is TGCAGCGTTGGCCCCATGGGACTCCGTAGCGGCACAGATACGCAGTATTTT.

The CDR3 DNA reads as TGTGCCAGCAGCCAAGATACTACAGGGATCGGCGGGGAGCTGTTTTTT. Translated, it gives CASSQDTTGIGGELFF. The chain employs TRBV4-2 and TRBJ2-2; perhaps TRBD1 as D (6 bases). Trimming took 0 bases from V and 7 from J, leaving 15 bases between them. The CDR3 extends over 16 amino acids. Germline loops: CDR1 LGHNA, CDR2 YNFKEQ.

This clone was seen once. The rearrangement links TRBV18 to TRBJ2-3; no clear D. From germline, CDR1 is KGHSH and CDR2 LQKENI. The CDR3 has 14 residues. V was trimmed by 3 bases and J by 0 bases, leaving 7 bases between them. The CDR3 DNA reads TGTGCCAGCTCACCTATACAGAGCACAGATACGCAGTATTTT. It codes for CASSPIQSTDTQYF.

A few counts support this clone. The V gene is TRBV21-1, the J gene TRBJ2-7; the table's D call TRBD1 went unverified against the DNA. TRBV21-1 is shown as a pseudogene. The CDR3 is made up of 13 amino acids. CDR3 loop: CASSRQGSYEQYF. The CDR3 region has the DNA TGTGCCAGCAGCAGGCAGGGATCCTACGAGCAGTACTTC.

The chain uses TRBV6-5 and TRBJ1-1; D is ambiguous. Per germline, CDR1 MNHEY and CDR2 SVGAGI. The CDR3 has 15 amino acids. V was trimmed by 6 bases and J by 1 base, leaving 15 bases between them. Here the CDR3 reads CASSPIYLRNTEAFF. The DNA of the CDR3 is TGTGCCAGCAGCCCAATCTACCTGCGGAACACTGAAGCTTTCTTT.

V is TRBV18 and J is TRBJ2-2; no firm D call. Germline CDR1 reads KGHSH; CDR2 reads LQKENI. V lost 3 bases and J 1 base, leaving 15 bases between the germline ends. CDR3 length equals 17 residues. The CDR3 loop is CASSPLGFGENTGELFF. CDR3 DNA: TGTGCCAGCTCACCTCTTGGGTTCGGAGAGAACACCGGGGAGCTGTTTTTT.

The V and J genes are TRBV4-2 and TRBJ2-2; a weak D match, TRBD1 (5 bases). This CDR3 has 15 residues. Trimming took 0 bases from V and 6 from J, leaving 11 bases between them. The germline V gene has CDR1 LGHNA and CDR2 YNFKEQ. DNA of the CDR3: TGTGCCAGCAGCCAAGATCGGCAGGGCGCCGGGGAGCTGTTTTTT. It encodes CASSQDRQGAGELFF.

The gene calls are TRBV27 and TRBJ2-1, with 9 bases lining up with TRBD1. Losses at the gene ends were 8 bases for V and 0 bases for J; bases not matched to a gene: 26. Germline loops: CDR1 MNHEY, CDR2 SMNVEV (reference sequence). The CDR3 sequence is 22 residues long. As DNA, the CDR3 is TGTGCCAGCCGGGAAGGGGACAGGGCCGGGAGGCAATACGCGAGCTCCTACAATGAGCAGTTCTTC. Amino acids: CASREGDRAGRQYASSYNEQFF.